The 11 T cell receptor beta chains given below trace back to one sample, sequenced in a study of shared clonotypes between healthy human individuals. TCRdb's copy holds only in-frame clones and misses some; the assay was immunoSEQ multiplex PCR. The sample records around 2.3 million clones, almost 96% being singletons. The sample comprised naive CD4+ T cells sorted from blood. Subset reported: CD45RA+ positively selected. These TCRs come from a man younger than 35 in good health.

The chain uses TRBV30 and TRBJ2-3, with a weak D call TRBD2 (6 bases). V was pared by 3 bases and J by 9 bases, with 19 bases between. The CDR3 totals 14 residues. Germline lookup yields CDR1 GTSNPN and CDR2 SVGIG (reference sequence). The CDR3 here is CAWRRGTGATTQYF. In DNA, the CDR3 is TGTGCCTGGAGAAGGGGAACGGGAGCGACCACGCAGTATTTT. The variable domain in full, completed from reference TRBV30 and TRBJ2-3, reads SQTIHQWPATLVQPVGSPLSLECTVEGTSNPNLYWYRQAAGRGLQLLFYSVGIGQISSEVPQNLSASRPQDRQFILSSKKLLLSDSGFYLCAWRRGTGATTQYFGPGTRLTVL.

A word on this clone: The junction differs from germline at one of its ends, possibly a read error. The chain combines TRBV7-7 with TRBJ2-1; 8 bases match TRBD2. Germline loops: CDR1 SSHAT, CDR2 FNYEAQ (reference sequence). The CDR3 covers 15 residues. CDR3 sequence reads: CASSTGLGSDNEQFF. For the CDR3, the DNA is TGTGCTAGCAGCACGGGACTAGGGAGTGACAATGAGCAGTTCTTC.

This chain links TRBV18 with TRBJ2-2; the D is unclear. The CDR3 is 12 amino acids. CDR1 and CDR2 (germline): KGHSH, LQKENI. Between the trimmed V and J ends, which lost 8 bases and 7 bases, there was a span of 11 bases. Written as DNA, the CDR3 is TGTGCCAGCCAGCAAGGGAACGGGGAGCTGTTTTTT. Translated: CASQQGNGELFF.

This clone was seen a single time. The chain has TRBV6-1 and TRBJ2-7, with a possible D match to TRBD1 (6 bases). The CDR3 sequence is 15 residues long. Germline loops: CDR1 MNHNS, CDR2 SASEGT. V lost 6 bases and J lost 0, with 15 bases in between. CDR3 protein: CASSSPGHLSYEQYF. Here the CDR3 DNA reads TGTGCCAGCAGCTCACCGGGACACCTCTCCTACGAGCAGTACTTC.

Notes on this clone: A read error is possible here, since a much larger clone lies one base away. This same CDR3 is encoded by further DNA sequences in the sample. This chain links TRBV6-5 with TRBJ2-7, with a possible D match to TRBD1 (6 bases). Germline CDR1 is MNHEY and CDR2 is SVGAGI. The V end was cut by 5 bases, the J end by 3 bases, with 8 bases between. This CDR3 spans 12 amino acids. For the CDR3, the DNA is TGTGCCAGCAGTCCACAGGGCTACGAGCAGTACTTC. Its protein product is CASSPQGYEQYF.

Only one count was recorded for this clone. The V call is TRBV6-5, the J call TRBJ2-5; the D call may be TRBD1 or TRBD2 (5 bases each). Germline values: CDR1 MNHEY, CDR2 SVGAGI. With 8 bases removed from V and 0 bases from J, the gap between germline ends came to 16 bases. The CDR3 is 15 amino acids. CDR3 DNA: TGTGCCAGCCCAAGGCGTGGGGGTAACCAAGAGACCCAGTACTTC. Translated, it gives CASPRRGGNQETQYF.

The chain uses TRBV11-3 and TRBJ1-1; possible D gene TRBD1, 5 bases. In germline, CDR1 is SGHNT, CDR2 YENEEA. The CDR3 length is 14 residues. V lost 9 bases and J lost 6, with 20 bases in between. CDR3 protein: CASRGHLPTSEAFF. As DNA, the CDR3 is TGTGCCAGTCGAGGACATCTACCGACCTCTGAAGCTTTCTTT.

The chain is built from TRBV2 and TRBJ2-3; 9 positions match TRBD2. CDR3 length: 17 residues. Germline V CDR1 and CDR2: SNHLY, FYNNEI. The junction had 12 bases not matched to a gene; V was cut back by 2 bases and J by 6 bases. The CDR3 loop reads CASSERGSGGAVDTQYF. CDR3 DNA: TGTGCCAGCAGTGAACGGGGTAGCGGGGGAGCCGTGGATACGCAGTATTTT.

This clone was detected only once. The chain joins TRBV28 to TRBJ2-1, with D perhaps matching TRBD2 (7 bases). V gave up 8 bases and J gave up 8 bases, with 10 bases separating them. The germline V gene has CDR1 MDHEN and CDR2 SYDVKM. The CDR3 is made up of 11 amino acids. The chain's CDR3 is CASRGAHEQFF. CDR3 nucleotide sequence: TGTGCCAGCCGGGGGGCGCATGAGCAGTTCTTC.

This chain joins TRBV6-5 and TRBJ1-6; D is perhaps TRBD1 (5 bases). This CDR3 has 15 amino acids. The germline CDR1 and CDR2 sequences are MNHEY and SVGAGI. V was cut by 0 bases and J by 10 bases, with 13 bases left in between. The CDR3 sequence is CASSYSNNGGSPLHF. CDR3 nucleotide sequence: TGTGCCAGCAGTTACTCGAACAACGGGGGATCACCCCTCCACTTT.

The chain couples TRBV6-1 to TRBJ1-2; the D gene is possibly TRBD1 (6 bases). The germline V gene has CDR1 MNHNS and CDR2 SASEGT. Trimming removed 7 bases from V and 5 bases from J, with 17 bases in between. The CDR3 loop spans 14 amino acids. CDR3: CASTLTGNWYGYTF. The CDR3 DNA reads as TGTGCCAGCACCCTAACAGGGAATTGGTATGGCTACACCTTC.